This T cell receptor beta chain was identified during a study of T cell responses to AZD1222 COVID-19 vaccine. The CDR3 is made up of 15 amino acids. Germline V lookup: CDR1 LGHDT, CDR2 YNNKEL (reference sequence). J lost 1 base, V lost 4 bases, and 5 bases had no gene match. Assay used: immunoSEQ multiplex PCR; TCRdb lists only in-frame clones, some missing. Of around 110,000 clones listed, 92% were seen once; the top ten hold more than 8%. Sequences were derived from peripheral blood, sampled 28 days after the second AZD1222 dose. The origin of this receptor is an adult who received the AZD1222 COVID-19 vaccine. This chain uses TRBV3-1 (or the pseudogene TRBV3-2) with TRBJ2-5; 8 bases match TRBD2. CDR3 in amino acids: CASSPTSVGQETQYF. The CDR3 nucleotides are TGTGCCAGCAGCCCGACTAGCGTGGGCCAAGAGACCCAGTACTTC.